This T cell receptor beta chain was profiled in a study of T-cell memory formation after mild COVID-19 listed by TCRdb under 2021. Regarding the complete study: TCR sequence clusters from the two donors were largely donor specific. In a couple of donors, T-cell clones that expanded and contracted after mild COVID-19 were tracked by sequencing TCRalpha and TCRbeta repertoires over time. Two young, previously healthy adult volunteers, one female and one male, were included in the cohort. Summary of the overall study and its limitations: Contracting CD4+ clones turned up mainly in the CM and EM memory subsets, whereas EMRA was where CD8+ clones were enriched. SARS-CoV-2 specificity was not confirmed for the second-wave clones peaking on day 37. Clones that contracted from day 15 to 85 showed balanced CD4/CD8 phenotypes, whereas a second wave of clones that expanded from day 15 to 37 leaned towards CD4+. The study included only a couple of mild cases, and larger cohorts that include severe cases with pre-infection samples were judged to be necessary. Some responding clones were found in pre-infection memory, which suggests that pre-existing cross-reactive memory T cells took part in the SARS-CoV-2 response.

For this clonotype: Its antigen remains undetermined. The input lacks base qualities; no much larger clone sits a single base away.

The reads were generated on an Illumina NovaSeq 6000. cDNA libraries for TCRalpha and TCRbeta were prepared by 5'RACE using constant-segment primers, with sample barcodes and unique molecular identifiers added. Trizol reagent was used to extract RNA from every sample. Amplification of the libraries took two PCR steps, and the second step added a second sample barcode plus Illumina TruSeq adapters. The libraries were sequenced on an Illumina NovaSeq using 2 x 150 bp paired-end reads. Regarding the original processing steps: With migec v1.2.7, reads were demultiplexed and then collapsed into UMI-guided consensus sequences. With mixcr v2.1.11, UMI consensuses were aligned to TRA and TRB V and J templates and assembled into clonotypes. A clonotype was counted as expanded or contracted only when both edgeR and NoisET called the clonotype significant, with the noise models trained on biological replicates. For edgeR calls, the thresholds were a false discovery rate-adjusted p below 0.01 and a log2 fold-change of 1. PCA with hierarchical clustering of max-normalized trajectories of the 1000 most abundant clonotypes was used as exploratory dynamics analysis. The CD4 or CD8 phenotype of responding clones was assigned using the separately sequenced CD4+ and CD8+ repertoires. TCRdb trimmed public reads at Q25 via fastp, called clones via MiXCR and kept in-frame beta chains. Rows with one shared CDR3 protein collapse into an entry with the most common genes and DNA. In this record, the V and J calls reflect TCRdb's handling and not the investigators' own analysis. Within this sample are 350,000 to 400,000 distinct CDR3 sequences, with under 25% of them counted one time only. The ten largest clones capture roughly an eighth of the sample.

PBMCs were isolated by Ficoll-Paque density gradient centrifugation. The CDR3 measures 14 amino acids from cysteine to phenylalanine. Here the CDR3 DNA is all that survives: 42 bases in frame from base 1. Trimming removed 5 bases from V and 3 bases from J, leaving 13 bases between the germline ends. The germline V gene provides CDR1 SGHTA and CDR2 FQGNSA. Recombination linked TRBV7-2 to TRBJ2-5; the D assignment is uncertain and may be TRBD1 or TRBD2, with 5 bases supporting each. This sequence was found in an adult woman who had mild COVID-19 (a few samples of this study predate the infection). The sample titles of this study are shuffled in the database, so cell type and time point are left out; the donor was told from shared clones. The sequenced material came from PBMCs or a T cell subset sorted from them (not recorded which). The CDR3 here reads CASSPRDGKETQYF. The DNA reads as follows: TGTGCCAGCAGCCCAAGGGACGGAAAAGAGACCCAGTACTTC.